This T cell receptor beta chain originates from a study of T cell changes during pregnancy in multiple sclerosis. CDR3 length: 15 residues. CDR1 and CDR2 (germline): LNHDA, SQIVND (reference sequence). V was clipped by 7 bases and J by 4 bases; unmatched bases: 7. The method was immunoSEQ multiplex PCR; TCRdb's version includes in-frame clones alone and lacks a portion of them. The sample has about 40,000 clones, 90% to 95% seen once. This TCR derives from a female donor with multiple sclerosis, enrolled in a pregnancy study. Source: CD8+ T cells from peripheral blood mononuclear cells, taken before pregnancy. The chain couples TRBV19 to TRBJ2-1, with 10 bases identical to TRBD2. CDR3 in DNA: TGTGCCAGTACCTTACTAGCGGGATCGTACAATGAGCAGTTCTTC. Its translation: CASTLLAGSYNEQFF.